Presented here are 4 T cell receptor beta chains from one specimen sequenced in a study of control samples from healthy donors and cancer patients. Data came from immunoSEQ multiplex PCR; TCRdb stores just in-frame clones and leaves some out. The sample carries approximately 49,000 clones, just over 85% recorded once. Sequenced sample: PBMCs. The receptors were gathered from a woman aged 50 to 60 with lung cancer.

The chain employs TRBV29-1 and TRBJ2-5; TRBD2 is a possible D gene (6 bases). This CDR3 has 13 residues. CDR1 is SQVTM, CDR2 ANQGSEA, per germline. The V and J ends lost 6 bases and 3 bases respectively, with 14 bases between them. In nucleotides, the CDR3 is TGCAGCGTGCGGGACTCATTGGAAGAGACCCAGTACTTC. Translated, it gives CSVRDSLEETQYF.

This chain connects TRBV7-6 to TRBJ1-2; 8 nucleotides align to TRBD1. Germline V lookup: CDR1 SGHVS, CDR2 FNYEAQ. V shed 5 bases, J shed 6 bases, and the junction held 11 bases outside the gene matches. The CDR3 covers 15 residues. The CDR3 protein is CASSPDRTGWDGYTF. CDR3 DNA: TGTGCCAGCAGCCCCGACCGGACAGGGTGGGATGGCTACACCTTC.

J is TRBJ1-2 and V is TRBV6-6, with 7 bases matching TRBD1. The CDR3 is made up of 14 amino acids. CDR1 is MNHNY and CDR2 is SVGAGI in the germline V gene (reference sequence). The junction had 11 bases not matched to a gene; V was cut back by 9 bases and J by 4 bases. The CDR3 sequence is CARHYPGQRYGYTF. CDR3 bases: TGTGCCAGACACTACCCGGGACAGCGCTATGGCTACACCTTC.

The V gene is TRBV2, the J gene TRBJ1-4; 10 bases fit TRBD1. This CDR3 is built from 14 residues. The J segment lost 11 bases and the V segment lost 5 bases, leaving 8 bases of the junction unmatched. CDR1 is SNHLY, CDR2 FYNNEI, per germline. The CDR3 loop reads CASSSGQGGKKLFF. The DNA for the CDR3 is TGTGCCAGCAGTTCCGGACAGGGGGGGAAGAAACTGTTTTTT.